A single sample is the source of the 3 T cell receptor beta chains below, sequenced in a study of monozygotic twins with inflammatory bowel disease. TCRdb re-called the 5' RACE reads and shows each CDR3 protein once, DNA omitted. Here the sample table reports 300,000 to 450,000 distinct CDR3 sequences. Sequenced: blood. The receptors shown here come from a human donor with ulcerative colitis or Crohn's disease, or a healthy co-twin of an affected twin (not recorded which).

The V and J genes are TRBV18 and TRBJ2-5; TCRdb's assignment of TRBD2 cannot be checked, as there is no DNA. This CDR3 is 17 amino acids long. CDR1 and CDR2 from the germline V gene are KGHSH and LQKENI. CDR3 residues: CASSPRTSGAVEETQYF.

This chain connects TRBV6-5 to TRBJ1-6; checking the TCRdb D call of TRBD1 is not possible without DNA. The CDR3 totals 13 residues. From germline, CDR1 is MNHEY and CDR2 SVGAGI. The CDR3: CASSPLSYSPLHF.

The chain combines TRBV19 with TRBJ2-3; there is no DNA to check the TCRdb D call of TRBD1. This CDR3 comprises 16 residues. Germline V gene data show CDR1 as LNHDA and CDR2 as SQIVND (reference sequence). This CDR3 is CASSSRTSRAADTQYF. Based on the CDR3 plus reference TRBV19 and TRBJ2-3, the full variable domain is DGGITQSPKYLFRKEGQNVTLSCEQNLNHDAMYWYRQDPGQGLRLIYYSQIVNDFQKGDIAEGYSVSREKKESFPLTVTSAQKNPTAFYLCASSSRTSRAADTQYFGPGTRLTVL.